This T cell receptor beta chain was obtained from a study of glioma-infiltrating T cells after dendritic cell vaccination. The time point here: after dendritic cell vaccination, including at tumor progression/relapse. Blood PBMC samples: pre-vaccination, two weeks post third vaccination, and at tumor progression. The CDR3 loop spans 15 amino acids. Germline values: CDR1 SNHLY, CDR2 FYNNEI. Trimming removed 5 bases from V and 2 bases from J, with 13 bases in between. Amplification used 60 V beta primers and 13 J beta primers. The repertoire was sequenced with immunoSEQ multiplex PCR; TCRdb's copy has only in-frame clones and lacks some. The sample contains approximately 90,000 clones, 70% to 90% of which appear only once.

The clonotype originates from a human donor with glioblastoma. Source: blood, taken after dendritic cell vaccination. The chain has TRBV2 and TRBJ1-5; weak D call: TRBD1 (6 bases). The CDR3 DNA follows: TGTGCCAGCAGTTTACAGGGAGTCGGCAATCAGCCCCAGCATTTT. This encodes CASSLQGVGNQPQHF.